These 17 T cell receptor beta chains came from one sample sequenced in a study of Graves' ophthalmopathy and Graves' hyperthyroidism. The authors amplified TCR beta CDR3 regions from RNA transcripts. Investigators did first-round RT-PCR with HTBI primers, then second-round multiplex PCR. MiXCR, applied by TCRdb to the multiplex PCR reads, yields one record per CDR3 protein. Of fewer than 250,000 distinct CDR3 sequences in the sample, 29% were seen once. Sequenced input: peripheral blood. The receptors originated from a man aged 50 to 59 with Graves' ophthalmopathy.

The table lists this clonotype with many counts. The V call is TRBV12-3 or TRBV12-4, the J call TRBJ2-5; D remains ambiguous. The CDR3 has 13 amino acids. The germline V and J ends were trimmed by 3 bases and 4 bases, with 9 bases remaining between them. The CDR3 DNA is TGTGCCAGCAGTTTTGGAATCTTAGAGACCCAGTACTTC. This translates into CASSFGILETQYF.

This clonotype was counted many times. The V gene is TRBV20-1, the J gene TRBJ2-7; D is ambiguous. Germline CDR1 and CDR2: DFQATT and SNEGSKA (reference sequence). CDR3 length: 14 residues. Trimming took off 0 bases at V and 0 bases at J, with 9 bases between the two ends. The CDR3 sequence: CSAREVSDSYEQYF. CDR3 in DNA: TGCAGTGCTAGAGAAGTGAGCGACTCCTACGAGCAGTACTTC.

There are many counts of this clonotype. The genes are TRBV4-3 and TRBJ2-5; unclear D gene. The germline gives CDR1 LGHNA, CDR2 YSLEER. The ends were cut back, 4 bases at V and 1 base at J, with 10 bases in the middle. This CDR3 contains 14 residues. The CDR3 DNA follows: TGCGCCAGCAGCCGCGGACGCGGCCAAGAGACCCAGTACTTC. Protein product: CASSRGRGQETQYF.

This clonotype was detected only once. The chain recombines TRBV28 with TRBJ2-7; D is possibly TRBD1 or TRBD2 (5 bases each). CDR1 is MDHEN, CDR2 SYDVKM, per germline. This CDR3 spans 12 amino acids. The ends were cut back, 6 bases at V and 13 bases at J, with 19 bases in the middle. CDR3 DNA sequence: TGTGCCAGCAGGAAGAAAAGGGACGCGCCCTACTTC. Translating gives CASRKKRDAPYF.

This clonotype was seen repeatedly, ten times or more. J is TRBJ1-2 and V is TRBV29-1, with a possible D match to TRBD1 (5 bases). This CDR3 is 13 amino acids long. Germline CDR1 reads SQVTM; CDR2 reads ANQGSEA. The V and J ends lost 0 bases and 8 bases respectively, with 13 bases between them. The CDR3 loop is CSVEDPGRDGYTF. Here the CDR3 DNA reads TGCAGCGTTGAAGATCCGGGAAGGGACGGCTACACCTTC.

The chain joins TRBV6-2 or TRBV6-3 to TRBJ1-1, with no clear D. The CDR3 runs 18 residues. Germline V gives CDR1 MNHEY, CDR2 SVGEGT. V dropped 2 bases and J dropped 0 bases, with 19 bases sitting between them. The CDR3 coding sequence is TGTGCCAGCAGTTACGTTCGCCACGCAGCACCAATGAACACTGAAGCTTTCTTT. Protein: CASSYVRHAAPMNTEAFF.

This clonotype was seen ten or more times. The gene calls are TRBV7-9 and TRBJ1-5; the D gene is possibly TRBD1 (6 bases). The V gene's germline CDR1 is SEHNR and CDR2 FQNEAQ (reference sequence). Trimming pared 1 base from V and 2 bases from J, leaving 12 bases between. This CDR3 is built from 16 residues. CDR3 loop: CASSLEVGAGNQPQHF. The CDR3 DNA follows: TGTGCCAGCAGCTTAGAGGTGGGGGCTGGCAATCAGCCCCAGCATTTT.

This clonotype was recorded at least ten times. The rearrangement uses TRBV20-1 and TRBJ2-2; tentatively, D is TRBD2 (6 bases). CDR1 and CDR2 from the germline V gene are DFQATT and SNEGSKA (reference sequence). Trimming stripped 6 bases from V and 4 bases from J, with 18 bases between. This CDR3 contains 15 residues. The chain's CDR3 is CSANRGGVGTGELFF. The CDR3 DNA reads TGCAGTGCGAATAGAGGAGGGGTAGGCACCGGGGAGCTGTTTTTT.

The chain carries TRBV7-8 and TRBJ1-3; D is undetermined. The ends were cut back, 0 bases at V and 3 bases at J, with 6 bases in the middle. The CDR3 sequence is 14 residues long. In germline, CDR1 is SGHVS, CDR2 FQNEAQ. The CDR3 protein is CASSLADFGNTIYF. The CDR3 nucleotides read TGTGCCAGCAGCTTAGCTGACTTTGGAAACACCATATATTTT.

The CDR3 DNA reads TGTGCCAGCAGTCGAGGACAGGTTTCCGAGCAGTACTTC. It is translated as CASSRGQVSEQYF. The V gene is TRBV6-1, the J gene TRBJ2-7; TRBD1 agrees at 7 bases. V dropped 5 bases and J dropped 6; count of bases not matched to a gene: 7. The CDR3 is made up of 13 amino acids. The germline V gene encodes CDR1 MNHNS and CDR2 SASEGT.

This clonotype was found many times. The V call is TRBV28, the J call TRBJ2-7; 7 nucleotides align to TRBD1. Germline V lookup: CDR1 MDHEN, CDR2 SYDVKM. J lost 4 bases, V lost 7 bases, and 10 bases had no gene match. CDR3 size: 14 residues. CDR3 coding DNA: TGTGCCAGCATGAGAGGGGGCGCAGGGTACGAGCAGTACTTC. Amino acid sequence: CASMRGGAGYEQYF.

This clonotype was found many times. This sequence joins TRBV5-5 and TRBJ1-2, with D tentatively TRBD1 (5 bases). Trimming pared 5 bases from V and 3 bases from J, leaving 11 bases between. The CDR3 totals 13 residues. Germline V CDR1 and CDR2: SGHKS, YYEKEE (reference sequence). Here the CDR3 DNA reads TGTGCCAGCAGTGTCCGGGGGGACTATGGCTACACCTTC. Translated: CASSVRGDYGYTF.

The CDR3 is CASSIPAGLGTEAFF. In DNA, the CDR3 is TGTGCCAGTAGTATCCCCGCAGGGCTGGGCACTGAAGCTTTCTTT. The V call is TRBV19, the J call TRBJ1-1, with D possibly TRBD1 on 5 matching bases. V lost 3 bases to trimming and J lost 4 bases, with 15 bases between them. This CDR3 region has 15 residues. Germline assignment: CDR1 LNHDA and CDR2 SQIVND (reference sequence). The full variable domain, rest sourced from reference TRBV19 and TRBJ1-1, is DGGITQSPKYLFRKEGQNVTLSCEQNLNHDAMYWYRQDPGQGLRLIYYSQIVNDFQKGDIAEGYSVSREKKESFPLTVTSAQKNPTAFYLCASSIPAGLGTEAFFGQGTRLTVV.

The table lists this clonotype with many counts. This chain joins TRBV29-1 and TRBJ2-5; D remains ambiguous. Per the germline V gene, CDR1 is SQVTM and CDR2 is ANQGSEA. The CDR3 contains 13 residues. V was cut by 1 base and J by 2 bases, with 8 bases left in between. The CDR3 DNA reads TGCAGCGTTGAAGCCACCCGGCAAGAGACCCAGTACTTC. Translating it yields CSVEATRQETQYF.

The CDR3 nucleotides are TGTGCCAGCAGCCTAAGGGGGACTAGCGGATCAGAGACCCAGTACTTC. It translates to CASSLRGTSGSETQYF. The chain has TRBV11-3 and TRBJ2-5; 11 nucleotides align to TRBD2. Germline V lookup: CDR1 SGHNT, CDR2 YENEEA. This CDR3 is 16 amino acids long. V lost 5 bases and J lost 4; bases outside the gene matches: 9.

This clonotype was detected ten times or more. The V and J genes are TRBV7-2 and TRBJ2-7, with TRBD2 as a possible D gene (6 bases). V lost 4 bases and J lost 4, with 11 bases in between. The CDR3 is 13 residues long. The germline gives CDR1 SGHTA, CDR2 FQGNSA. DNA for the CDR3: TGTGCCAGCAGCTCGGGACTTCCATACGAGCAGTACTTC. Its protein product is CASSSGLPYEQYF. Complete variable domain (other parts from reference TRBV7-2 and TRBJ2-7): GAGVSQSPSNKVTEKGKDVELRCDPISGHTALYWYRQSLGQGLEFLIYFQGNSAPDKSGLPSDRFSAERTGGSVSTLTIQRTQQEDSAVYLCASSSGLPYEQYFGPGTRLTVT.

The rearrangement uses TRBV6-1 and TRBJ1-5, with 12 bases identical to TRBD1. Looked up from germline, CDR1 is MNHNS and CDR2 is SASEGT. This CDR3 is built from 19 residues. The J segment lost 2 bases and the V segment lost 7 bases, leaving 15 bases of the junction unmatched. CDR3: CASTITRWDRGQGNQPQHF. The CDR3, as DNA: TGTGCCAGCACTATAACTAGATGGGACAGGGGGCAAGGCAATCAGCCCCAGCATTTT.